Presented here are 10 T cell receptor beta chains from one specimen sequenced in a study of response to subunit inactivated influenza vaccine. One entry per CDR3 protein, called by TCRdb with MiXCR from the RT-PCR reads. The profile shows about half a million distinct CDR3 sequences, under 9% of them singletons. The material sequenced was PBMCs from blood, taken roughly 24 months after vaccination. The receptor source for this set is a man aged 50 to 69 who received an inactivated influenza vaccine.

In this sample, this clonotype turned up many times. V gene TRBV28 combines with J gene TRBJ1-2; D remains ambiguous. The CDR3 runs 12 residues. Germline V gene lookup returns CDR1 MDHEN and CDR2 SYDVKM. The ends were cut back, 2 bases at V and 6 bases at J, with 7 bases in the middle. Here the CDR3 reads CASSLREDGYTF. The CDR3 DNA reads as TGTGCCAGCAGTTTACGGGAGGATGGCTACACCTTC.

The CDR3 coding sequence is TGTGCCAGGGGTGGGGGGACAGGGAACACCGGGGAGCTGTTTTTT. Translation: CARGGGTGNTGELFF. The chain combines TRBV27 with TRBJ2-2; 8 bases align to TRBD1. The CDR3 has 15 residues. V shed 9 bases and J 1 base; nucleotides not matched to a gene: 7. Germline lookup yields CDR1 MNHEY and CDR2 SMNVEV (reference sequence).

At least ten counts were recorded for this clonotype. V gene TRBV25-1 combines with J gene TRBJ2-2, with 12 bases aligning to TRBD1. Germline CDR1 MGHDK, CDR2 SYGVNS. V shed 3 bases, J shed 9 bases, and the junction held 14 bases outside the gene matches. This CDR3 comprises 18 residues. The CDR3 nucleotides are TGTGCCAGCAGTGACACCCCCGGGACAGGGGGCGTCTTACGGGAGCTGTTTTTT. Translation: CASSDTPGTGGVLRELFF. The variable domain in full, with the rest retrieved from reference TRBV25-1 and TRBJ2-2, is EADIYQTPRYLVIGTGKKITLECSQTMGHDKMYWYQQDPGMELHLIHYSYGVNSTEKGDLSSESTVSRIRTEHFPLTLESARPSHTSQYLCASSDTPGTGGVLRELFFGEGSRLTVL.

The table lists this clonotype with many counts. The chain employs TRBV7-9 and TRBJ1-6; 7 bases are a match to TRBD1. Germline loops: CDR1 SEHNR, CDR2 FQNEAQ (reference sequence). This CDR3 comprises 15 residues. The V and J ends lost 5 bases and 7 bases, in that order; junction bases with no gene match: 8. The CDR3 is CASSKADRANSPLHF. The CDR3, as DNA: TGTGCCAGCAGCAAAGCTGACAGGGCAAATTCACCCCTCCACTTT.

This chain uses TRBV18 with TRBJ2-1; TRBD2 is a possible D gene (5 bases). The V gene's germline CDR1 is KGHSH and CDR2 LQKENI. The CDR3 totals 16 residues. V lost 3 bases to trimming and J lost 3 bases, with 15 bases between them. As DNA, the CDR3 is TGTGCCAGCTCACCCGGAATTAGCGCAGGCTACAATGAGCAGTTCTTC. Its protein is CASSPGISAGYNEQFF.

This chain connects TRBV9 to TRBJ2-2; 7 bases align to TRBD1. The V and J ends lost 5 bases and 3 bases, in that order; junction bases with no gene match: 10. CDR1 SGDLS and CDR2 YYNGEE come from the germline V gene. The CDR3 runs 16 residues. In nucleotides, the CDR3 is TGTGCCAGCAGTCCCCCAGGGGGAGAGTACACCGGGGAGCTGTTTTTT. This encodes CASSPPGGEYTGELFF.

The CDR3 bases are TGTGCCAGCAGTCGTCCCGGGACAGGGAGTTGGACTGAAGCTTTCTTT. Encoded protein: CASSRPGTGSWTEAFF. The chain links TRBV6-2 or TRBV6-3 to TRBJ1-1; 9 bases match TRBD1. CDR3 length: 16 residues. V gave up 5 bases and J gave up 5 bases; unmatched junction bases: 12. Germline V gives CDR1 MNHEY, CDR2 SVGEGT.

This clonotype has a count of ten or more. The rearrangement joins TRBV5-1 to TRBJ1-1; the match to TRBD1 covers 7 bases. Per germline, CDR1 SGHRS and CDR2 YFSETQ. V gave up 0 bases and J gave up 2 bases; unmatched junction bases: 4. The length of the CDR3 is 15 residues. CDR3 amino acids: CASSLAGGYNTEAFF. In nucleotides, the CDR3 is TGCGCCAGCAGCTTGGCAGGGGGGTACAACACTGAAGCTTTCTTT.

J is TRBJ2-3 and V is TRBV28; 8 positions agree with TRBD2. CDR1 and CDR2 (germline): MDHEN, SYDVKM. CDR3 length equals 14 residues. V was clipped by 5 bases and J by 4 bases; unmatched bases: 5. CDR3 sequence reads: CASSRGGGSDTQYF. The DNA of the CDR3 is TGTGCCAGCAGTCGTGGCGGGGGGTCAGATACGCAGTATTTT.

The J gene is TRBJ2-1, the V gene TRBV18, with D tentatively TRBD1 (6 bases). The length of the CDR3 is 15 residues. Trimming cost V 3 bases and J 6 bases, with 15 bases left between them. Germline V gene sequence: CDR1 KGHSH, CDR2 LQKENI. The CDR3 DNA sequence: TGTGCCAGCTCACCGGACAGTAATCCCCGCAATGAGCAGTTCTTC. Its protein product is CASSPDSNPRNEQFF.